Below, 32 T cell receptor beta chains from the same sample are listed, as sequenced in a study of breast tumors, draining lymph nodes, adjacent tissues. Samples came from axillary lymph nodes draining the breast cancer. A single record per CDR3 protein comes from TCRdb applying MiXCR to the multiplex PCR reads. The sample lists some 170,000 distinct CDR3 sequences; approximately 33% were seen once. The sequencing input was axillary lymph node tissue. The receptor source for this set is a female donor with breast cancer. Some clones in this sample may be carry-over from other donors' samples.

This clonotype occurred many times. The V gene is TRBV4-1, the J gene TRBJ1-2; D gene ambiguous. With 0 bases removed from V and 4 bases from J, the gap between germline ends came to 9 bases. Germline V gene sequence: CDR1 MGHRA, CDR2 YSYEKL. The CDR3 is 14 residues long. As DNA, the CDR3 is TGCGCCAGCAGCCAAGATAGTGTATCCTATGGCTACACCTTC. It translates to CASSQDSVSYGYTF.

For this clonotype: A read error may explain this, as a much larger clone is one base away. This chain connects TRBV5-5 to TRBJ2-7; no clear D. The V gene lost 0 bases and the J gene lost 3 bases, with 16 bases spanning the gap. Germline loops: CDR1 SGHKS, CDR2 YYEKEE (reference sequence). This CDR3 region has 16 residues. The CDR3 DNA sequence: TGTGCCAGCAGCTTGGCTTCTACGTCTACGAGCTACGAGCAGTACTTC. It codes for CASSLASTSTSYEQYF.

In this sample, this clonotype turned up many times. V gene TRBV11-2 combines with J gene TRBJ2-7, with 7 bases matching TRBD2. Trimming at V came to 1 base and at J to 2 bases, leaving 5 bases not matched to a gene. Germline values: CDR1 SGHAT, CDR2 FQNNGV. This CDR3 has 15 residues. The CDR3 DNA is TGTGCCAGCAGCTTAGGTACAGCGGGAACCTACGAGCAGTACTTC. It yields the protein CASSLGTAGTYEQYF.

This clonotype was detected ten times or more. A much larger clone differs from this one at a single base, so this may be a read error. The CDR3 does not end in the conserved phenylalanine or tryptophan, so this is likely a read error. The chain combines TRBV2 with TRBJ1-4, with TRBD1 as a possible D gene (6 bases). CDR1 SNHLY and CDR2 FYNNEI come from the germline V gene. The CDR3 is 14 amino acids. The ends were cut back, 6 bases at V and 0 bases at J, with 8 bases in the middle. The CDR3: CASSWTATNEKLFL. In DNA, the CDR3 is TGTGCCAGCAGCTGGACAGCAACTAATGAAAAACTGTTTCTT.

This clonotype has at least ten counts. This chain links TRBV6-5 with TRBJ2-7, with TRBD1 matching 8 bases. Germline values: CDR1 MNHEY, CDR2 SVGAGI. The CDR3 covers 15 residues. V lost 6 bases, J lost 3 bases, and 10 bases stayed unmatched. DNA for the CDR3: TGTGCCAGCAGGGGGACCGGGACAGGAATCTACGAGCAGTACTTC. Translation: CASRGTGTGIYEQYF.

Many counts were recorded for this clonotype. The chain recombines TRBV7-9 with TRBJ2-1, with no clear D. Germline CDR1 and CDR2: SEHNR and FQNEAQ (reference sequence). Trimming took off 1 base at V and 9 bases at J, with 7 bases between the two ends. CDR3 length equals 12 residues. The chain's CDR3 is CASSLGLSEQFF. As DNA, the CDR3 is TGTGCCAGCAGCTTAGGTCTTAGTGAGCAGTTCTTC. Variable domain in full (rest from reference TRBV7-9 and TRBJ2-1): DTGVSQNPRHKITKRGQNVTFRCDPISEHNRLYWYRQTLGQGPEFLTYFQNEAQLEKSRLLSDRFSAERPKGSFSTLEIQRTEQGDSAMYLCASSLGLSEQFFGPGTRLTVL.

Regarding this clonotype: The junction departs from germline at one end; a sequencing error may be responsible. V gene TRBV20-1 combines with J gene TRBJ1-2; D unclear. Germline-derived CDR1 and CDR2 are DFQATT and SNEGSKA (reference sequence). CDR3 length: 12 residues. DNA of the CDR3: TGCAGTGCTAGGGTCAGCACTTATGGCTCCCCCTTC. It translates to CSARVSTYGSPF.

For the CDR3, the DNA is TGCGCCAGCAGCTTGGTAAGGGCAGGGGGGAATTCACCCCTCCACTTT. Translated: CASSLVRAGGNSPLHF. The gene calls are TRBV5-1 and TRBJ1-6, with TRBD1 identical over 7 bases. Trimming took 0 bases from V and 7 from J; bases not matched to a gene: 7. The length of the CDR3 is 16 residues. CDR1 is SGHRS, CDR2 YFSETQ, per germline.

CDR3 protein: CASSPSTGGAEKLFF. The CDR3 bases are TGTGCCAGCAGTCCTTCGACAGGGGGAGCTGAAAAACTGTTTTTT. This chain connects TRBV6-6 to TRBJ1-4, with TRBD1 identical over 9 bases. Germline trimming cut 5 bases from V and 7 bases from J; bases unmatched to any gene: 8. There are 15 residues in the CDR3. Germline CDR1 reads MNHNY; CDR2 reads SVGAGI (reference sequence).

Ten or more counts support this clonotype. This chain joins TRBV6-5 and TRBJ2-6; D not resolved. The V gene's germline CDR1 is MNHEY and CDR2 SVGAGI. The CDR3 is 16 amino acids. Trimming shortened V by 5 bases and J by 4 bases, and 15 bases separated the two germline ends. For the CDR3, the DNA is TGTGCCAGCAGTCGGCAGATCCTTTCAGGGGCCAACGTCCTGACTTTC. Translated, it gives CASSRQILSGANVLTF.

This clonotype was seen at least ten times. One junction end does not reproduce the germline sequence, and a read error may be involved. The chain employs TRBV7-7 and TRBJ2-1; 8 positions match TRBD2. Germline values: CDR1 SSHAT, CDR2 FNYEAQ (reference sequence). The CDR3 length is 15 residues. CDR3 sequence (DNA): TGTGCTAGCAGCTTCAGACTAGCGTGGTACAATGAGCAGTTCTTC. Translation gives CASSFRLAWYNEQFF.

The table lists this clonotype with a few counts. This may stem from a read error, because a much larger clone lies one nucleotide away. J is TRBJ2-5 and V is TRBV5-5; D might be TRBD1 (6 bases). The CDR3 spans 15 residues. The V end lost 0 bases, the J end lost 7 bases, and 16 bases lay between the germline ends. Germline V CDR1 and CDR2: SGHKS, YYEKEE (reference sequence). The CDR3 DNA follows: TGTGCCAGCAGCTTGGGAGCGGCAGGGGAAGGGACCCAGTACTTC. Translating it yields CASSLGAAGEGTQYF.

In its sample, this clonotype was seen a few times. The chain combines TRBV10-3 with TRBJ1-1; possible D gene TRBD1, 5 bases. The CDR3 consists of 13 residues. The germline CDR1 and CDR2 sequences are ENHRY and SYGVKD. The V end lost 10 bases, the J end lost 4 bases, and 16 bases lay between the germline ends. This CDR3 reads CATRRDGFTEAFF. In nucleotides, the CDR3 is TGTGCCACTAGAAGGGACGGATTCACTGAAGCTTTCTTT.

The V gene is TRBV14, the J gene TRBJ1-1, with D tentatively TRBD1 (6 bases). The CDR3 totals 13 residues. Germline CDR1 reads SGHDN; CDR2 reads FVKESK. Trimming took off 9 bases at V and 0 bases at J, with 11 bases between the two ends. The CDR3 loop reads CASGQQMNTEAFF. In DNA, the CDR3 is TGTGCCAGTGGACAGCAGATGAACACTGAAGCTTTCTTT.

Many counts were recorded for this clonotype. This chain joins TRBV18 and TRBJ2-1; 10 bases match TRBD2. The CDR3 totals 15 residues. J lost 4 bases, V lost 5 bases, and 5 bases had no gene match. The germline V gene encodes CDR1 KGHSH and CDR2 LQKENI. The CDR3 region is CASSIGTSVYNEQFF. DNA of the CDR3: TGTGCCAGCTCAATAGGGACTAGCGTTTACAATGAGCAGTTCTTC.

This clonotype has a count of ten or more. The gene calls are TRBV29-1 and TRBJ1-1; 9 nucleotides line up with TRBD1. CDR1 SQVTM and CDR2 ANQGSEA come from the germline V gene. CDR3 length equals 13 residues. V trimming: 5 bases; J trimming: 4 bases; junction bases outside the gene matches: 5. Here the CDR3 DNA reads TGCAGCGTTTCGACAGGGGGAGGCACTGAAGCTTTCTTT. Amino acids: CSVSTGGGTEAFF.

Remarks on this clonotype: A much bigger clone sits one base away, suggesting this may be a read error. The V gene is TRBV5-5, the J gene TRBJ1-2; the D is unclear. CDR1 SGHKS and CDR2 YYEKEE come from the germline V gene (reference sequence). With 0 bases removed from V and 4 bases from J, the gap between germline ends came to 7 bases. The CDR3 length is 13 residues. CDR3 sequence (DNA): TGTGCCAGCAGCTTGGGGGGAACCTATGGCTACACCTTC. This codes for CASSLGGTYGYTF.

Regarding this clonotype: An end of the junction differs from the germline gene, which may be a read error. The V gene is TRBV24-1, the J gene TRBJ1-4, with a weak D call TRBD1 (5 bases). Germline CDR1 and CDR2: KGHDR and SFDVKD. The CDR3 consists of 15 residues. This CDR3 is CATSGPRAPNEKLFF. As DNA, the CDR3 is TGTGCCACCAGTGGCCCCAGGGCCCCTAATGAAAAACTGTTTTTC.

The rearrangement joins TRBV20-1 to TRBJ2-6; a weak D match, TRBD1 (6 bases). CDR3 size: 13 residues. The germline V gene encodes CDR1 DFQATT and CDR2 SNEGSKA (reference sequence). V dropped 4 bases and J dropped 4 bases, with 8 bases sitting between them. CDR3 coding DNA: TGCAGTGCTATAGGGACAGGGGCCAACGTCCTGACTTTC. It is translated as CSAIGTGANVLTF.

The sample holds one count of this clonotype. The chain couples TRBV5-1 to TRBJ1-1; D is perhaps TRBD1 (6 bases). The CDR3 totals 16 residues. V was trimmed by 3 bases and J by 0 bases, leaving 15 bases between them. From germline, CDR1 is SGHRS and CDR2 YFSETQ. The CDR3 loop reads CASSYYRQALNTEAFF. The CDR3 nucleotides read TGCGCCAGCAGCTACTATCGACAGGCTTTGAACACTGAAGCTTTCTTT.

Note on this clonotype: The junction departs from germline at one end; a sequencing error may be responsible. This chain uses TRBV6-5 with TRBJ2-7, with TRBD2 matching over 8 bases. This CDR3 contains 13 residues. CDR1 and CDR2 (germline): MNHEY, SVGAGI. CDR3 sequence (DNA): TGTGCCGGCAGTCACCGACTAGCGTACGAGCAGTACTTC. Protein sequence: CAGSHRLAYEQYF.

This clonotype has ten or more counts. The chain uses TRBV20-1 and TRBJ1-5; weak D call: TRBD1 (6 bases). V was clipped by 4 bases and J by 3 bases, with 10 bases between them. The CDR3 extends over 13 amino acids. The germline CDR1 and CDR2 sequences are DFQATT and SNEGSKA (reference sequence). The CDR3 nucleotides are TGCAGTGCTAAAAGGGACACCAATCAGCCCCAGCATTTT. Its protein is CSAKRDTNQPQHF.

The chain carries TRBV24-1 and TRBJ2-1; 7 bases match TRBD2. Germline V CDR1 and CDR2: KGHDR, SFDVKD. CDR3 length equals 16 residues. V lost 4 bases, J lost 0 bases, and 5 bases stayed unmatched. The CDR3 loop reads CATSETSKASYNEQFF. The CDR3 DNA is TGTGCCACCAGTGAGACTAGCAAAGCCTCCTACAATGAGCAGTTCTTC.

At least ten counts were recorded for this clonotype. The chain uses TRBV7-6 and TRBJ1-3, with D uncertain. The germline gives CDR1 SGHVS, CDR2 FNYEAQ. V was pared by 5 bases and J by 0 bases, with 11 bases between. CDR3 size: 15 residues. DNA for the CDR3: TGTGCCAGCAGCCCGGCGGGCCTCTCTGGAAACACCATATATTTT. Translating gives CASSPAGLSGNTIYF.

The gene calls are TRBV2 and TRBJ1-2; D may be TRBD1 (5 bases). This CDR3 spans 14 amino acids. Germline V gene data show CDR1 as SNHLY and CDR2 as FYNNEI. Trimming left V 6 bases short and J 2 bases short, with 13 bases between. The CDR3 DNA reads as TGTGCCAGCAGACCCGCCTACAGGAACTATGGCTACACCTTC. This sequence encodes CASRPAYRNYGYTF. The whole variable domain, remainder taken from reference TRBV2 and TRBJ1-2, is EPEVTQTPSHQVTQMGQEVILRCVPISNHLYFYWYRQILGQKVEFLVSFYNNEISEKSEIFDDQFSVERPDGSNFTLKIRSTKLEDSAMYFCASRPAYRNYGYTFGSGTRLTVV.

The rearrangement joins TRBV7-4 to TRBJ2-1; no reliable D call. V lost 2 bases, J lost 1 base, and 6 bases lay in between. The germline V gene has CDR1 SGHVT and CDR2 SQSDAQ. The CDR3 is made up of 14 amino acids. As DNA, the CDR3 is TGTGCCAGCAGCTTAAGGACGTCCTACAATGAGCAGTTCTTC. As protein: CASSLRTSYNEQFF.

This clonotype has at least ten counts. The J gene is TRBJ2-7, the V gene TRBV10-3; 10 nucleotides line up with TRBD2. Germline V lookup: CDR1 ENHRY, CDR2 SYGVKD. The CDR3 length is 15 residues. V trimming: 11 bases; J trimming: 3 bases; junction bases outside the gene matches: 13. The CDR3 is CASSRGEREGYEQYF. The CDR3 DNA is TGTGCCTCCAGCAGGGGGGAGCGGGAGGGCTACGAGCAGTACTTC.

There are many counts of this clonotype. The rearrangement uses TRBV10-3 and TRBJ2-7; TRBD2 matches 13 bases. Germline CDR1 ENHRY, CDR2 SYGVKD. The junction had 4 bases not matched to a gene; V was cut back by 6 bases and J by 5 bases. This CDR3 region has 14 residues. DNA for the CDR3: TGTGCCATCAGGGGGACTAGCGGGGCCCACGAGCAGTACTTC. Its translation is CAIRGTSGAHEQYF.

The CDR3 spells CASSAGTSGYGYTF. In nucleotides, the CDR3 is TGTGCCAGCAGTGCCGGGACATCGGGCTATGGCTACACCTTC. This chain uses TRBV6-4 with TRBJ1-2; D might be TRBD1 (6 bases). CDR3 length equals 14 residues. The ends were cut back, 4 bases at V and 4 bases at J, with 13 bases in the middle. Germline CDR1 and CDR2: MRHNA and SNTAGT.

The sample holds many counts of this clonotype. The chain joins TRBV5-1 to TRBJ2-3; maybe TRBD1 (6 bases). V lost 4 bases to trimming and J lost 0 bases, with 21 bases between them. Per the germline V gene, CDR1 is SGHRS and CDR2 is YFSETQ. This CDR3 is built from 18 residues. CDR3 sequence reads: CASSRGHAATSSTDTQYF. Here the CDR3 DNA reads TGCGCCAGCAGCAGGGGACATGCAGCCACTTCTAGCACAGATACGCAGTATTTT.

This clonotype was detected only a few times. This may be a read error, as it is one base from a much larger clone. The chain combines TRBV6-5 with TRBJ2-2, with no clear D. Germline-derived CDR1 and CDR2 are MNHEY and SVGAGI. Trimming shortened V by 7 bases and J by 3 bases, and 9 bases separated the two germline ends. This CDR3 region has 13 residues. CDR3 nucleotide sequence: TGTGCCAGCACCCCCCCGGACACCGGGGAGCTGTTTTTT. It codes for CASTPPDTGELFF.

This clonotype has just one count. The chain employs TRBV7-9 and TRBJ2-3, with D possibly matching TRBD1 (5 bases). Trimming cost V 3 bases and J 2 bases, with 15 bases left between them. This CDR3 contains 16 residues. Germline V CDR1 and CDR2: SEHNR, FQNEAQ (reference sequence). The CDR3 loop is CASSFGDAGATDTQYF. The CDR3 bases are TGTGCCAGCAGCTTTGGAGACGCTGGGGCCACAGATACGCAGTATTTT.